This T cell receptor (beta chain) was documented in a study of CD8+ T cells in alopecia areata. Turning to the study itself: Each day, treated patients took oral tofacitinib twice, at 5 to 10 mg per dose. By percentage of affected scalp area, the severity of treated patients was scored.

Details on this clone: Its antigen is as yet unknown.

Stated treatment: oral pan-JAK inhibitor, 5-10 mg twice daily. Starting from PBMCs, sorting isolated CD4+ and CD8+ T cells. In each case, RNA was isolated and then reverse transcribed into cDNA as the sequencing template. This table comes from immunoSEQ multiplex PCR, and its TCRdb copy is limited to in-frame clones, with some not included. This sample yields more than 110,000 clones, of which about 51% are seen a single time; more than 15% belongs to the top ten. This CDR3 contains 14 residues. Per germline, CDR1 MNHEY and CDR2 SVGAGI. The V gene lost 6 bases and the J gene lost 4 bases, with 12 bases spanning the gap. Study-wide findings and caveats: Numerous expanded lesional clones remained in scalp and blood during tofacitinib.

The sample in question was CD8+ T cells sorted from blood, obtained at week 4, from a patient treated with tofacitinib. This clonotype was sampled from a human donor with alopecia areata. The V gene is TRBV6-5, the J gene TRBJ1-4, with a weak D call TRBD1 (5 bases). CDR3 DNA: TGTGCCAGCAGGACCGTTGACAGTAATGAAAAACTGTTTTTT. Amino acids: CASRTVDSNEKLFF.